The rows below give T cell receptor beta chains drawn from one sample of a study of blood T cell repertoires in COVID-19. Produced via immunoSEQ multiplex PCR; TCRdb's table is partial and in-frame only. The data contain some 410,000 clones, roughly 90% of them singletons. The specimen was PBMCs or T cells enriched from blood (not recorded which). These receptors all stem from a woman aged 25 to 39 with acute COVID-19. CDR3s include the opening cysteine and the closing phenylalanine or tryptophan. The D gene is left open where the match is weak. Some rows have no size entry. The others give once, few or many, or a class for an expanded clone.

d_gene: .; abundance: .; j_gene: TRBJ1-1; v_gene: TRBV30; CDR3nt: TGTGCCTGGATCGGGACCCTCAAAACCTGGGGGCTGAACACTGAAGCTTTCTTT; CDR3aa: CAWIGTLKTWGLNTEAFF
d_gene: TRBD1; abundance: .; j_gene: TRBJ1-2; v_gene: TRBV6-1; CDR3nt: TGTGCCAGCAGTGAATCGATGACAGGGAGGCCCTCTAACTATGGCTACACCTTC; CDR3aa: CASSESMTGRPSNYGYTF
d_gene: .; abundance: .; j_gene: TRBJ1-4; v_gene: TRBV28; CDR3nt: TGTGCCAGCAGTCCACCTTACGGGGGTGAAAAACTGTTTTTT; CDR3aa: CASSPPYGGEKLFF
d_gene: .; abundance: .; j_gene: TRBJ2-2; v_gene: TRBV5-1; CDR3nt: TGCGCCAGCAGCTTCCGCGGGGAGCTGTTTTTT; CDR3aa: CASSFRGELFF
d_gene: .; abundance: .; j_gene: TRBJ1-2; v_gene: TRBV7-9; CDR3nt: TGTGCCAGCACCACCAGGTCTCAAGGCTATGGCTACACCTTC; CDR3aa: CASTTRSQGYGYTF
d_gene: TRBD1; abundance: .; j_gene: TRBJ2-5; v_gene: TRBV11-2; CDR3nt: TGTGCCAGCAGCGCTATCGGGACAGGGCCCCAAGAGACCCAGTACTTC; CDR3aa: CASSAIGTGPQETQYF
d_gene: .; abundance: .; j_gene: TRBJ2-7; v_gene: TRBV2; CDR3nt: TGTGCCAGCACCAGGGGGGAATACGAGCAGTACTTC; CDR3aa: CASTRGEYEQYF
d_gene: .; abundance: .; j_gene: TRBJ2-3; v_gene: TRBV7-8; CDR3nt: TGTGCCAGCAGCCCCGACCCAGGGGCGGATACGCAGTATTTT; CDR3aa: CASSPDPGADTQYF
d_gene: TRBD2; abundance: .; j_gene: TRBJ2-5; v_gene: TRBV6-2/TRBV6-3; CDR3nt: TGTGCCAGCAGCCTCGGGACTAGCGGCCTCCAAGAGACCCAGTACTTC; CDR3aa: CASSLGTSGLQETQYF
d_gene: TRBD2; abundance: .; j_gene: TRBJ2-3; v_gene: TRBV13; CDR3nt: TGTGCCAGCAGCTCTCGACTAGCGGGCACAGATACGCAGTATTTT; CDR3aa: CASSSRLAGTDTQYF
d_gene: .; abundance: .; j_gene: TRBJ1-3; v_gene: TRBV5-7; CDR3nt: TGTGCCAGCAGCTCCGGGACAAACTTATCTGGAAACACCATATATTTT; CDR3aa: CASSSGTNLSGNTIYF
d_gene: TRBD2; abundance: .; j_gene: TRBJ2-1; v_gene: TRBV28; CDR3nt: TGTGCCAGCAGGAGACCGGGACTAGCGTACAATGAGCAGTTCTTC; CDR3aa: CASRRPGLAYNEQFF
d_gene: .; abundance: few; j_gene: TRBJ1-5; v_gene: TRBV7-9; CDR3nt: TGTGCCAGCAGCTCTGGAGGGGGCAATCAGCCCCAGCATTTT; CDR3aa: CASSSGGGNQPQHF
d_gene: TRBD1; abundance: .; j_gene: TRBJ1-1; v_gene: TRBV12-5; CDR3nt: TGTGCTAGTGGTTTCACAGGGGGGAACACTGAAGCTTTCTTT; CDR3aa: CASGFTGGNTEAFF
d_gene: TRBD1; abundance: .; j_gene: TRBJ2-3; v_gene: TRBV5-5; CDR3nt: TGTGCCAGCAGCTTGGTTGACAGGGAAACAGATACGCAGTATTTT; CDR3aa: CASSLVDRETDTQYF
d_gene: .; abundance: .; j_gene: TRBJ2-4; v_gene: TRBV29-1; CDR3nt: TGCAGCGTGCCCTCGTCGGGTCAAAACATTCAGTACTTC; CDR3aa: CSVPSSGQNIQYF
d_gene: .; abundance: .; j_gene: TRBJ2-3; v_gene: TRBV21-1; CDR3nt: TGTGCCAGCAGGTTGAGGAATACGCAGTATTTT; CDR3aa: CASRLRNTQYF
d_gene: TRBD1; abundance: .; j_gene: TRBJ1-3; v_gene: TRBV5-6; CDR3nt: TGTGCCAGCAGCTCGGACAGGGTGGGCGGAAACACCATATATTTT; CDR3aa: CASSSDRVGGNTIYF
d_gene: TRBD1; abundance: .; j_gene: TRBJ2-1; v_gene: TRBV7-6; CDR3nt: TGTGCCAGCAGCTTAGAGGACAGGGGGCGGGATGAGCAGTTCTTC; CDR3aa: CASSLEDRGRDEQFF
d_gene: .; abundance: .; j_gene: TRBJ1-1; v_gene: TRBV7-6; CDR3nt: TGTGCCAGCAGCCTAAACGCGGGGAACACTGAAGCTTTCTTT; CDR3aa: CASSLNAGNTEAFF
d_gene: TRBD1; abundance: .; j_gene: TRBJ2-7; v_gene: TRBV24-1; CDR3nt: TGTGCCACCAGTGATGGGACAGCGTACGAGCAGTACTTC; CDR3aa: CATSDGTAYEQYF
d_gene: .; abundance: .; j_gene: TRBJ2-1; v_gene: TRBV4-1; CDR3nt: TGCGCCAGCAGCCAAGAACGTTACCGCTTAGAGGGCCTTTACAATGAGCAGTTCTTC; CDR3aa: CASSQERYRLEGLYNEQFF
d_gene: TRBD1; abundance: .; j_gene: TRBJ1-1; v_gene: TRBV19; CDR3nt: TGTGCCAGTAGAGCAGGGGGCAAGACTGAAGCTTTCTTT; CDR3aa: CASRAGGKTEAFF
d_gene: TRBD1; abundance: .; j_gene: TRBJ1-3; v_gene: TRBV2; CDR3nt: TGTGCCAGCATCAATCGACAGGGGAGTGGAAACACCATATATTTT; CDR3aa: CASINRQGSGNTIYF
d_gene: .; abundance: .; j_gene: TRBJ2-5; v_gene: TRBV29-1; CDR3nt: TGCAGCGTCGTAACCTCATCGGGGGGCGCGGAGACCCAGTACTTC; CDR3aa: CSVVTSSGGAETQYF
d_gene: TRBD2; abundance: .; j_gene: TRBJ2-1; v_gene: TRBV7-2; CDR3nt: TGTGCCAGCAGCTTGCTAGCGGGGGGGCCGGTCAATGAGCAGTTCTTC; CDR3aa: CASSLLAGGPVNEQFF
d_gene: .; abundance: .; j_gene: TRBJ1-2; v_gene: TRBV9; CDR3nt: TGTGCCAGCAGCGTAAAAGGGGAAGGGCATGGCTACACCTTC; CDR3aa: CASSVKGEGHGYTF
d_gene: .; abundance: .; j_gene: TRBJ2-7; v_gene: TRBV7-9; CDR3nt: TGTGCCAGCAGCTCAGGATCCCTCTACGAGCAGTACTTC; CDR3aa: CASSSGSLYEQYF
d_gene: .; abundance: .; j_gene: TRBJ2-7; v_gene: TRBV6-2/TRBV6-3; CDR3nt: TGTGCCAGCAGTTACTCGGCAGAAAAATACGAGCAGTACTTC; CDR3aa: CASSYSAEKYEQYF
d_gene: .; abundance: once; j_gene: TRBJ2-2; v_gene: TRBV27; CDR3nt: TGTGCCAGCCTCAGGCAAGGGGCGTCCGCCGGGGAGCTGTTTTTT; CDR3aa: CASLRQGASAGELFF
d_gene: TRBD1; abundance: once; j_gene: TRBJ1-1; v_gene: TRBV3-1/TRBV3-2; CDR3nt: TGTGCCAGCAGCCATCAAGGGGGCTGGGCTGAAGCTTTCTTT; CDR3aa: CASSHQGGWAEAFF
d_gene: .; abundance: .; j_gene: TRBJ2-7; v_gene: TRBV15; CDR3nt: TGTGCCACCAGCAGAGATGGTGACGCAGGGTCCTACGAGCAGTACTTC; CDR3aa: CATSRDGDAGSYEQYF
d_gene: TRBD2; abundance: .; j_gene: TRBJ2-3; v_gene: TRBV29-1; CDR3nt: TGCAGCGCCCAGCGGGGGAGCACAGATACGCAGTATTTT; CDR3aa: CSAQRGSTDTQYF
d_gene: TRBD1; abundance: .; j_gene: TRBJ1-1; v_gene: TRBV10-2; CDR3nt: TGCGCCAGCAGTGGGACACAGGGGGCGGTGAACACTGAAGCTTTCTTT; CDR3aa: CASSGTQGAVNTEAFF
d_gene: TRBD2; abundance: .; j_gene: TRBJ2-1; v_gene: TRBV7-3; CDR3nt: TGTGCCAGCAGCCCAGAGCGGGGGGACTACAATGAGCAGTTCTTC; CDR3aa: CASSPERGDYNEQFF
d_gene: .; abundance: .; j_gene: TRBJ1-2; v_gene: TRBV7-2; CDR3nt: TGTGCCAGCAGCTTAGAAGAGGGATACGGCTACACCTTC; CDR3aa: CASSLEEGYGYTF
d_gene: .; abundance: .; j_gene: TRBJ1-2; v_gene: TRBV9; CDR3nt: TGTGCCAGCAGCGCGGGGAGGCAGGGAATTTTGGGGGGCTACACCTTC; CDR3aa: CASSAGRQGILGGYTF
d_gene: .; abundance: .; j_gene: TRBJ1-2; v_gene: TRBV4-1; CDR3nt: TGCGCCAGCAGCCAAGATTCGGGAGGGTATTTCGGCTACACCTTC; CDR3aa: CASSQDSGGYFGYTF
d_gene: .; abundance: .; j_gene: TRBJ1-1; v_gene: TRBV5-1; CDR3nt: TGCGCCAGCAGTGATCAGGGCTACCTCGCTGAAGCTTTCTTT; CDR3aa: CASSDQGYLAEAFF
d_gene: TRBD1; abundance: once; j_gene: TRBJ1-2; v_gene: TRBV15; CDR3nt: TGTGCCACCACAAATAGCCGGACAGGGGCCTATGGCTACACCTTC; CDR3aa: CATTNSRTGAYGYTF
d_gene: .; abundance: once; j_gene: TRBJ1-1; v_gene: TRBV21-1; CDR3nt: TGTGCCAGCAGCAATCCCCGAGGTATGAACACTGAAGCTTTCTTT; CDR3aa: CASSNPRGMNTEAFF
d_gene: TRBD2; abundance: .; j_gene: TRBJ2-3; v_gene: TRBV5-8; CDR3nt: TGTGCCAGCAGCTTAGGGACTAGCGGGGTCGCAGATACGCAGTATTTT; CDR3aa: CASSLGTSGVADTQYF
d_gene: TRBD2; abundance: few; j_gene: TRBJ2-1; v_gene: TRBV18; CDR3nt: TGTGCCAGCTCACCATTAGCGGGGTTGAATGAGCAGTTCTTC; CDR3aa: CASSPLAGLNEQFF
d_gene: .; abundance: .; j_gene: TRBJ1-5; v_gene: TRBV3-1/TRBV3-2; CDR3nt: TGTGCCAGCAGCCAAGAGGGGGGATCGATGGAGCCCCAGCATTTT; CDR3aa: CASSQEGGSMEPQHF
d_gene: TRBD1; abundance: .; j_gene: TRBJ1-1; v_gene: TRBV5-1; CDR3nt: TGCGCCAGCAGCTCACTTTTACAGGGGGCCCTCACTGAAGCTTTCTTT; CDR3aa: CASSSLLQGALTEAFF
d_gene: .; abundance: .; j_gene: TRBJ1-3; v_gene: TRBV19; CDR3nt: TGTGCCAGTAGTATGGGCAGGCAAAACTCTGGAAACACCATATATTTT; CDR3aa: CASSMGRQNSGNTIYF